This TCR beta chain was captured in a study of cytomegalovirus exposure and HLA in healthy donors. J gave up 10 bases and V 2 bases, and 14 bases lay outside the gene matches. From germline, CDR1 is LGHNA and CDR2 YNFKEQ. This CDR3 region has 19 residues. Profiling relied on immunoSEQ multiplex PCR, and the TCRdb table lists in-frame clones only, not all of them. The table lists 300,000 to 350,000 clones, roughly 86% of them singletons. The donors were part of the validation cohort, which consisted of roughly 110 subjects and was separate from the first cohort of about 670 subjects. General study findings and limits: Reports showed the classifier diagnosing cytomegalovirus status with high specificity and sensitivity. CMV antigen specificity was confirmed in vitro for a few CMV-associated chains.

With respect to this clone: What it recognizes is unknown.

The clonotype was recovered from a man younger than 40 in good health and CMV-seronegative. This rearrangement joins TRBV4-2 to TRBJ2-1; TRBD2 matches 16 bases. The sample comprised PBMCs. The CDR3 DNA is TGTGCCAGCAGCCAACCGATCGGGACTAGCGGGGGGGCGACGAGGGAGCAGTTCTTC. It encodes CASSQPIGTSGGATREQFF.